This T cell receptor beta chain was retrieved from a study of identical twins. The CDR3 covers 15 residues. With 9 bases clipped from V and 1 base from J, the junction kept 9 bases outside the gene matches. Germline CDR1 is SGDLS and CDR2 is YYNGEE. Each CDR3 protein gets one entry after TCRdb re-called the 5' RACE reads with MiXCR. This sample has under 300,000 distinct CDR3 sequences, with roughly 12% found just once. The table lists this clonotype with a few counts. A further study also used this sample, focusing on yellow fever vaccine responses in identical twins.

V usage is TRBV9 and J usage is TRBJ2-5; 10 bases are shared with TRBD2. This clonotype was obtained from a woman under 30 in good health. The sequenced material came from memory (CD45RO+) T cells sorted from blood. The CDR3 DNA is TGTGCCACTAGAGGAGCGGGGGGGTCCCAAGAGACCCAGTACTTC. Its translation is CATRGAGGSQETQYF.